One sample yielded the 31 T cell receptor beta chains listed below, sequenced in a study of OX40 agonist ivuxolimab in advanced cancers. The repertoire was sequenced with immunoSEQ multiplex PCR; TCRdb's copy has only in-frame clones and lacks some. The sample includes around 80,000 clones, 85% seen only once; the top ten take less than 4%. Here the sequenced sample was CD4+ or CD8+ T cells sorted from blood, taken in a trial of the OX40 agonist ivuxolimab. These receptors all come from an adult with an advanced solid tumor such as melanoma, head and neck, liver or kidney cancer.

This chain links TRBV27 with TRBJ2-5; 8 bases are shared with TRBD1. Germline CDR1 is MNHEY and CDR2 is SMNVEV (reference sequence). This CDR3 comprises 14 residues. V gave up 5 bases and J gave up 5 bases; unmatched junction bases: 7. DNA for the CDR3: TGTGCCAGCAGTACCAGGGGGCGCGGGGAGACCCAGTACTTC. It specifies CASSTRGRGETQYF.

The V gene is TRBV7-9, the J gene TRBJ1-1; D may be TRBD1 (5 bases). In germline, CDR1 is SEHNR, CDR2 FQNEAQ (reference sequence). V lost 6 bases and J 1 base, leaving 15 bases between the germline ends. The CDR3 is 15 residues long. The CDR3 DNA follows: TGTGCCAGCAGACCTTCCGGGACCAAGAACACTGAAGCTTTCTTT. It is translated as CASRPSGTKNTEAFF.

The chain uses TRBV5-1 and TRBJ2-2, with D possibly being TRBD2 (5 bases). The CDR3 runs 14 residues. Germline-derived CDR1 and CDR2 are SGHRS and YFSETQ. V gave up 3 bases and J gave up 7 bases, with 13 bases separating them. CDR3 in DNA: TGCGCCAGCAGCTCCATCGGACGGGGCGGGGAGCTGTTTTTT. Encoded protein: CASSSIGRGGELFF.

This clone was seen once. Here the CDR3 reads CASRRTDSYGYTF. For the CDR3, the DNA is TGTGCCAGCAGAAGGACAGACTCCTATGGCTACACCTTC. This chain links TRBV6-6 with TRBJ1-2, with a tentative D call TRBD1 (6 bases). Trimming pared 6 bases from V and 4 bases from J, leaving 12 bases between. Germline values: CDR1 MNHNY, CDR2 SVGAGI (reference sequence). The CDR3 sequence is 13 residues long.

The chain carries TRBV6-6 and TRBJ1-6; tentatively, D is TRBD1 (5 bases). Deletions cut 6 bases from V and 1 base from J, with 10 bases between. The germline V gene encodes CDR1 MNHNY and CDR2 SVGAGI (reference sequence). The CDR3 consists of 15 residues. The CDR3 DNA sequence: TGTGCCAGCAGCCAGGGATCGTCCTATAATTCACCCCTCCACTTT. Translating it yields CASSQGSSYNSPLHF.

Written as DNA, the CDR3 is TGTGCCAGCTCACCAACCGTTACGGGGAACACTGAAGCTTTCTTT. It codes for CASSPTVTGNTEAFF. This chain links TRBV18 with TRBJ1-1; D unresolved. The V and J ends lost 2 bases and 1 base respectively, with 11 bases between them. From germline, CDR1 is KGHSH and CDR2 LQKENI. This CDR3 region has 15 residues.

This clone was seen repeatedly, ten times or more. The chain combines TRBV19 with TRBJ2-1; TRBD1 agrees at 10 bases. The J segment lost 0 bases and the V segment lost 6 bases, leaving 2 bases of the junction unmatched. The CDR3 loop spans 15 amino acids. In germline, CDR1 is LNHDA, CDR2 SQIVND (reference sequence). This chain's CDR3 is CASRRDRGSYNEQFF. In nucleotides, the CDR3 is TGTGCCAGTAGGAGGGACAGGGGCTCCTACAATGAGCAGTTCTTC.

The rearrangement links TRBV5-6 to TRBJ2-7; 8 bases align to TRBD2. The CDR3 totals 16 residues. The V and J ends lost 1 base and 7 bases, in that order; junction bases with no gene match: 13. Looked up from germline, CDR1 is SGHDT and CDR2 is YYEEEE. CDR3 nucleotide sequence: TGTGCCAGCAGCTTGACTCAAAGCGGGAGAAGGGGGGAGCAGTACTTC. Its protein product is CASSLTQSGRRGEQYF.

The V call is TRBV10-3, the J call TRBJ2-7, with a possible D match to TRBD2 (5 bases). The length of the CDR3 is 12 residues. Germline V CDR1 and CDR2: ENHRY, SYGVKD. V gave up 2 bases and J gave up 3 bases, with 5 bases separating them. CDR3 sequence: CAISETSYEQYF. In nucleotides, the CDR3 is TGTGCCATCAGTGAGACTAGCTACGAGCAGTACTTC.

This chain uses TRBV10-3 with TRBJ2-4; 11 bases are shared with TRBD1. J gave up 7 bases and V 0 bases, and 11 bases lay outside the gene matches. Germline assignment: CDR1 ENHRY and CDR2 SYGVKD. The CDR3 is 18 amino acids. Here the CDR3 DNA reads TGTGCCATCAGTGAGTCGTGGGGGGACAGGGGGACCGGGAACATTCAGTACTTC. Translation: CAISESWGDRGTGNIQYF.

The chain combines TRBV6-5 with TRBJ1-5; TRBD1 is a possible D gene (5 bases). Germline V gene sequence: CDR1 MNHEY, CDR2 SVGAGI. CDR3 length: 15 residues. Trimming left V 0 bases short and J 4 bases short, with 10 bases between. This chain's CDR3 is CASSYSGASNQPQHF. The CDR3 DNA reads TGTGCCAGCAGTTACTCAGGGGCGTCAAATCAGCCCCAGCATTTT.

The chain is built from TRBV18 and TRBJ2-7; weak D call: TRBD2 (6 bases). Trimming took 6 bases from V and 9 from J, leaving 12 bases between them. Per germline, CDR1 KGHSH and CDR2 LQKENI. The CDR3 totals 11 residues. The CDR3 loop is CASSSQGGQYF. Written as DNA, the CDR3 is TGTGCCAGCTCTTCTCAGGGAGGGCAGTACTTC. Full variable domain (rest looked up from reference TRBV18 and TRBJ2-7): NAGVMQNPRHLVRRRGQEARLRCSPMKGHSHVYWYRQLPEEGLKFMVYLQKENIIDESGMPKERFSAEFPKEGPSILRIQQVVRGDSAAYFCASSSQGGQYFGPGTRLTVT.

The V and J genes are TRBV4-1 and TRBJ1-1; 9 bases are a match to TRBD1. Germline V gene data show CDR1 as MGHRA and CDR2 as YSYEKL. The CDR3 has 15 amino acids. The V and J ends lost 1 base and 9 bases, in that order; junction bases with no gene match: 9. CDR3 amino acids: CASSQAPPDRGKAFF. The DNA of the CDR3 is TGCGCCAGCAGCCAAGCCCCCCCAGACAGGGGGAAAGCTTTCTTT.

Here the CDR3 reads CASSRARTTNEKLFF. The CDR3 region has the DNA TGTGCCAGCAGCCGGGCCCGAACAACTAATGAAAAACTGTTTTTT. This rearrangement joins TRBV11-2 to TRBJ1-4; D call uncertain. In germline, CDR1 is SGHAT, CDR2 FQNNGV. The CDR3 totals 15 residues. V lost 5 bases and J lost 0, with 10 bases in between. Looking up the rest from reference TRBV11-2 and TRBJ1-4 gives the full variable domain: EAGVAQSPRYKIIEKRQSVAFWCNPISGHATLYWYQQILGQGPKLLIQFQNNGVVDDSQLPKDRFSAERLKGVDSTLKIQPAKLEDSAVYLCASSRARTTNEKLFFGSGTQLSVL.

This clone was counted a single time. The chain links TRBV7-9 to TRBJ2-5; D ambiguous. Trimming took 1 base from V and 5 from J, leaving 14 bases between them. CDR3 length: 15 amino acids. Germline V gene sequence: CDR1 SEHNR, CDR2 FQNEAQ (reference sequence). The CDR3 DNA follows: TGTGCCAGCAGCTTAGTAGGACGGTTAGGGGAGACCCAGTACTTC. Protein sequence: CASSLVGRLGETQYF.

This chain uses TRBV7-3 with TRBJ2-1; weak D call: TRBD1 (5 bases). The CDR3 length is 14 residues. Per germline, CDR1 SGHTA and CDR2 FQGTGA. Trimming removed 0 bases at V and 6 bases at J, with 9 bases between. The DNA of the CDR3 is TGTGCCAGCAGCTTAACCCCGACAGCCAATGAGCAGTTCTTC. Protein sequence: CASSLTPTANEQFF.

The chain has TRBV11-2 and TRBJ1-6; D might be TRBD1 (5 bases). Germline-derived CDR1 and CDR2 are SGHAT and FQNNGV. The CDR3 loop spans 17 amino acids. V was cut by 1 base and J by 8 bases, with 18 bases left in between. In nucleotides, the CDR3 is TGTGCCAGCAGCTTAGCGGGGGGGAAACGAGGACATTCACCCCTCCACTTT. Translated, it gives CASSLAGGKRGHSPLHF.

J is TRBJ2-3 and V is TRBV7-8; perhaps D is TRBD1 or TRBD2 (5 bases each). This CDR3 is built from 15 residues. Trimming removed 2 bases at V and 0 bases at J, with 9 bases between. Germline V CDR1 and CDR2: SGHVS, FQNEAQ. For the CDR3, the DNA is TGTGCCAGCAGCTTACGAGGGGCGAGCACAGATACGCAGTATTTT. The encoded protein is CASSLRGASTDTQYF.

The V and J genes are TRBV7-2 and TRBJ2-1; tentative D call: TRBD2 (5 bases). This CDR3 region has 13 residues. Germline CDR1 and CDR2: SGHTA and FQGNSA. V lost 2 bases, J lost 4 bases, and 6 bases lay in between. CDR3: CASSLREYNEQFF. CDR3 sequence (DNA): TGTGCCAGCAGCTTAAGGGAGTACAATGAGCAGTTCTTC.

CDR3 amino acids: CAWRPLGTVNEQFF. Written as DNA, the CDR3 is TGTGCCTGGAGACCCCTCGGGACAGTCAATGAGCAGTTCTTC. This chain joins TRBV30 and TRBJ2-1, with 7 bases lining up with TRBD1. The CDR3 runs to 14 residues. Germline trimming cut 3 bases from V and 6 bases from J; bases unmatched to any gene: 8. From germline, CDR1 is GTSNPN and CDR2 SVGIG (reference sequence). The whole variable domain, filled in from reference TRBV30 and TRBJ2-1, reads SQTIHQWPATLVQPVGSPLSLECTVEGTSNPNLYWYRQAAGRGLQLLFYSVGIGQISSEVPQNLSASRPQDRQFILSSKKLLLSDSGFYLCAWRPLGTVNEQFFGPGTRLTVL.

This clone appeared a few times. The chain carries TRBV5-1 and TRBJ2-7; 7 positions agree with TRBD1. The CDR3 length is 16 residues. Germline loops: CDR1 SGHRS, CDR2 YFSETQ. The trim removed 4 bases at V and 0 bases at J, leaving 10 bases unmatched. CDR3 region: CASSLTSTGRSYEQYF. The CDR3 DNA follows: TGCGCCAGCAGCCTGACATCGACAGGGCGCTCCTACGAGCAGTACTTC.

This rearrangement joins TRBV7-2 to TRBJ1-5; weak D call: TRBD1 (5 bases). The CDR3 spans 14 residues. Germline V gene lookup returns CDR1 SGHTA and CDR2 FQGNSA. V lost 1 base to trimming and J lost 7 bases, with 11 bases between them. CDR3 region: CASSLGQGGQPQHF. Here the CDR3 DNA reads TGTGCCAGCAGCTTAGGTCAGGGCGGACAGCCCCAGCATTTT.

The chain uses TRBV9 and TRBJ1-3; D gene uncertain. V lost 2 bases to trimming and J lost 0 bases, with 9 bases between them. This CDR3 has 15 amino acids. Per germline, CDR1 SGDLS and CDR2 YYNGEE. The CDR3 loop is CASSVGHNSGNTIYF. The DNA for the CDR3 is TGTGCCAGCAGCGTGGGCCACAACTCTGGAAACACCATATATTTT.

CDR3 DNA: TGTGCCACCGAAGTCGCAGGGGGCACTAGGGCTTTCTTT. Its translation: CATEVAGGTRAFF. The chain combines TRBV25-1 with TRBJ1-1; 8 bases match TRBD1. CDR1 and CDR2 from the germline V gene are MGHDK and SYGVNS. V was pared by 10 bases and J by 11 bases, with 15 bases of the junction left unmatched. The CDR3 runs 13 residues.

The V call is TRBV11-2, the J call TRBJ2-2, with 9 bases aligning to TRBD1. The germline gives CDR1 SGHAT, CDR2 FQNNGV. The CDR3 runs 18 residues. With 6 bases clipped from V and 5 bases from J, the junction kept 16 bases outside the gene matches. Here the CDR3 reads CASSSPPGDRVFTGELFF. In nucleotides, the CDR3 is TGTGCCAGCAGTTCACCCCCCGGGGACAGGGTATTTACCGGGGAGCTGTTTTTT.

The chain employs TRBV29-1 and TRBJ2-1, with TRBD1 matching over 12 bases. The CDR3 consists of 13 residues. Germline V gene lookup returns CDR1 SQVTM and CDR2 ANQGSEA. The CDR3 sequence is CALRGQGAYEQFF. The CDR3 region has the DNA TGCGCTTTACGGGGACAGGGGGCTTATGAGCAGTTCTTC.

This chain connects TRBV4-2 to TRBJ1-3; 9 nucleotides agree with TRBD1. CDR3 length: 16 amino acids. V dropped 3 bases and J dropped 2; count of bases not matched to a gene: 5. The germline CDR1 and CDR2 sequences are LGHNA and YNFKEQ. CDR3 sequence reads: CASSHLDRGTGNTIYF. The CDR3 DNA follows: TGTGCCAGCAGCCATCTGGACAGGGGTACTGGAAACACCATATATTTT.

This chain uses TRBV2 with TRBJ2-5; no firm D call. CDR1 is SNHLY and CDR2 is FYNNEI in the germline V gene. CDR3 length: 11 residues. The ends were cut back, 6 bases at V and 4 bases at J, with 6 bases in the middle. CDR3 protein: CASRQTETQYF. In nucleotides, the CDR3 is TGTGCCAGCAGGCAGACAGAGACCCAGTACTTC.

With regard to this clone: A read error may produce the germline difference seen at one junction end. V gene TRBV7-7 combines with J gene TRBJ1-4, with D unresolved. The CDR3 extends over 13 amino acids. Germline CDR1 reads SSHAT; CDR2 reads FNYEAQ (reference sequence). CDR3 bases: TGTGCTAGCAGCGCATCAGTGCAGGAAAAACTGTTTTTT. Translated: CASSASVQEKLFF.

The genes are TRBV9 and TRBJ1-6; D uncertain. The germline CDR1 and CDR2 sequences are SGDLS and YYNGEE. The CDR3 consists of 13 residues. Trimming pared 6 bases from V and 6 bases from J, leaving 10 bases between. For the CDR3, the DNA is TGTGCCAGCACCAACATCCCTAATTCACCCCTCCACTTT. The encoded protein is CASTNIPNSPLHF.

The chain has TRBV14 and TRBJ2-7; D gene unclear. This CDR3 is built from 14 residues. Germline CDR1 and CDR2: SGHDN and FVKESK. Trimming took 2 bases from V and 4 from J, leaving 12 bases between them. The CDR3 region has the DNA TGTGCCAGCAGCCAAAGTCCAGTAAAGTACGAGCAGTACTTC. This sequence encodes CASSQSPVKYEQYF.